This T cell receptor (beta chain) was sequenced for a study of blood T cell repertoires in COVID-19. This clone was seen only once. This CDR3 comprises 16 residues. Per germline, CDR1 SGHVS and CDR2 FNYEAQ. The germline V and J ends were trimmed by 0 bases and 2 bases, with 14 bases remaining between them. Original handling: Using reference gene primer amplification, nucleated cell counts were estimated. Repertoires were generated with immunoSEQ multiplex PCR, while TCRdb's copy carries only in-frame clones and drops some. Clone size and the V and J calls come from that table; the DNA yielded D and trimming. The sample has 150,000 to 200,000 clones, around 85% seen once.

The sequenced sample was peripheral blood. The genes are TRBV7-6 and TRBJ2-7, with D possibly TRBD1 on 6 matching bases. The sequence was obtained from a woman aged 80 or over with COVID-19, enrolled during active disease. CDR3 nucleotides: TGTGCCAGCAGCTTAGCCCCCAGGACAGACACCTACGAGCAGTACTTC. Translated: CASSLAPRTDTYEQYF.